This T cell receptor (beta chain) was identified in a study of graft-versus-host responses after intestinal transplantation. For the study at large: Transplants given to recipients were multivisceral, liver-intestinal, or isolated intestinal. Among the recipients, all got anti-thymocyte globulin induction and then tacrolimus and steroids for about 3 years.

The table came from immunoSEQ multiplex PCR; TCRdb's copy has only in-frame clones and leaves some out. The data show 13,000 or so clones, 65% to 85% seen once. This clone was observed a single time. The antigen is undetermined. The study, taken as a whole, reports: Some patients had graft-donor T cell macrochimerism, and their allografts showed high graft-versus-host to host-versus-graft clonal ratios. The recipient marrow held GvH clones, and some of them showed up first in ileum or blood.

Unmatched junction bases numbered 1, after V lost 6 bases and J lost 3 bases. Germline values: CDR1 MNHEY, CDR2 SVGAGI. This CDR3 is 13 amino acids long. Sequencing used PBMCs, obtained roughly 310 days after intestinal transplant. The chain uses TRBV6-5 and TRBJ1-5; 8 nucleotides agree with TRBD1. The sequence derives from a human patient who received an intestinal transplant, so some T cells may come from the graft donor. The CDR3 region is CASRDRVNQPQHF. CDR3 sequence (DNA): TGTGCCAGCAGGGACAGGGTCAATCAGCCCCAGCATTTT.